This T cell receptor beta chain was observed in a study of CD8+CD57+ T cells in acquired aplastic anemia. Study summary: DNA recovered from sorted CD4+ and CD8+ cells had a mean of approximately 3.4 ug. For CD4+ cells, healthy donors had an average of about 9.9 million reads.

The CDR3 runs to 13 residues. The V and J ends lost 2 bases and 5 bases, in that order; junction bases with no gene match: 2. CDR1 is SGHKS, CDR2 YYEKEE, per germline (reference sequence). General study results and limits: A set of 25 to 35 CD8+ CDR3 sequences was shared between patients and controls, and these sequences appeared highly expressed in patients. Patients and controls had CD8+ Simpson's diversity values that were not significantly distinct.

According to the study, genomic DNA was the template for TCR beta VDJ and CDR3 profiling. One entry per CDR3 protein, called by TCRdb with MiXCR from the reads. The table lists about 400,000 distinct CDR3 sequences, about two thirds of them singletons. This clonotype was picked up one time. What it binds is unknown. The genes are TRBV5-5 and TRBJ1-1; 8 nucleotides align to TRBD1. Sequenced input: sorted CD4+, CD8+, or CD8+CD57+ T cells (not recorded which) from PBMCs. The source is a human donor in good health, serving as a control. This CDR3 reads CASSFHRGTEAFF. For the CDR3, the DNA is TGTGCCAGCAGCTTTCACAGGGGGACTGAAGCTTTCTTT.